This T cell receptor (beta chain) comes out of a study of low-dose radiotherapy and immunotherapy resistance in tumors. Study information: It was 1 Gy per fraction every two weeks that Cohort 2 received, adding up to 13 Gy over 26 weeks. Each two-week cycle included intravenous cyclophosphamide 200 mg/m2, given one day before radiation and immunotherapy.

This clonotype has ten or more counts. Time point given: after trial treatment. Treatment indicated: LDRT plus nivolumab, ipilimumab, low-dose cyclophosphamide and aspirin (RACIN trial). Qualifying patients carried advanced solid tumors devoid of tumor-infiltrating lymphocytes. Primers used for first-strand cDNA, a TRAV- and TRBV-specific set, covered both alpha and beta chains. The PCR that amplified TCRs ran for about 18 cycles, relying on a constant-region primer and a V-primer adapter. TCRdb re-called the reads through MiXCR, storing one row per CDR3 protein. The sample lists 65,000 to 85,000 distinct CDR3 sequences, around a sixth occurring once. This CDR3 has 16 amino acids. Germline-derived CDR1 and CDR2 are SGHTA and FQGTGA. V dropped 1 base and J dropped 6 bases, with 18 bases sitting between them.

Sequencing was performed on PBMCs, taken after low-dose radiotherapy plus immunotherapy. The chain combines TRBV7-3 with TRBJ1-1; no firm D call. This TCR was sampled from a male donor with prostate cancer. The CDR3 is CASSLSKSEGRAEAFF. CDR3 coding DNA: TGTGCCAGCAGCTTAAGTAAATCGGAGGGCCGCGCTGAAGCTTTCTTT.